This TCR beta chain stems from a study of blood T cell repertoires in COVID-19. The overall study: PBMCs, B-cell-depleted T cells, or T cells provided the cDNA or gDNA that made up the material.

The CDR3 has 10 amino acids. CDR1 is DFQATT and CDR2 is SNEGSKA in the germline V gene (reference sequence). V lost 4 bases, J lost 8 bases, and 9 bases lay in between. As handled by the study authors: Amplification of reference gene primers provided the estimated nucleated cell counts. Assay: immunoSEQ multiplex PCR; the TCRdb copy retains only in-frame clones and omits some. Clone size and the V and J calls come from that table; the DNA yielded D and trimming. The sample includes 150,000 to 200,000 clones, roughly 85% of them seen just once. Participant ages covered roughly 18 to 89 years across 24 US areas. Symptom resolution, clearance, or two negative PCRs marked donors in Cohort 3 as recovered.

Sample: PBMCs or T cells enriched from blood (not recorded which). The V and J genes are TRBV20-1 and TRBJ2-7; D unresolved. The clonotype originates from a young woman who had recovered from COVID-19. The CDR3 is CSATLGQQYF. The DNA of the CDR3 is TGCAGTGCTACCCTTGGGCAGCAGTACTTC.